The clone carrying this T cell receptor beta chain was seen a few times. What it binds is not known. This entry is derived from a study of blood T cells in healthy people across ages. Study-wide points: The long-lived group displayed more naive CD4+ cells, plus higher diversity, than the aged donors did.

The germline gives CDR1 SNHLY, CDR2 FYNNEI. This CDR3 is 12 amino acids long. The germline V and J ends were trimmed by 11 bases and 7 bases, with 14 bases remaining between them. A second about 7 to 12 cycle PCR used barcoded and J-beta primers. Each CDR3 protein gets one entry after TCRdb re-called the 5' RACE reads with MiXCR. The table lists 1.5 million or so distinct CDR3 sequences, roughly 43% of them singletons. This chain connects TRBV2 to TRBJ2-2; no firm D call. The sample comprised blood. This receptor was obtained from a woman between 18 and 29 years old in good health. Written as DNA, the CDR3 is TGTGCCGCACGGTGGTCGGGCGGGGAGCTGTTTTTT. This gives the protein CAARWSGGELFF.